This T cell receptor beta chain comes out of a study of blood T cell repertoires in COVID-19. In the study overall: Acute-phase and convalescent COVID-19 samples originated in the United States, Italy and Spain.

Sequencing was performed with immunoSEQ multiplex PCR; in TCRdb, only in-frame clones are kept and a portion is missing. The repertoire holds under 90,000 clones, with around nine tenths as singletons. The CDR3 spans 14 residues. The ends were cut back, 0 bases at V and 7 bases at J, with 8 bases in the middle. CDR1 is SGDLS, CDR2 YYNGEE, per germline. The receptor was isolated from a man between 60 and 75 years old with acute or convalescent COVID-19. Specimen: peripheral blood. The rearrangement uses TRBV9 and TRBJ1-6; D uncertain. The CDR3 region is CASSVASQNSPLHF. The CDR3 region has the DNA TGTGCCAGCAGCGTAGCTAGCCAGAATTCACCCCTCCACTTT.